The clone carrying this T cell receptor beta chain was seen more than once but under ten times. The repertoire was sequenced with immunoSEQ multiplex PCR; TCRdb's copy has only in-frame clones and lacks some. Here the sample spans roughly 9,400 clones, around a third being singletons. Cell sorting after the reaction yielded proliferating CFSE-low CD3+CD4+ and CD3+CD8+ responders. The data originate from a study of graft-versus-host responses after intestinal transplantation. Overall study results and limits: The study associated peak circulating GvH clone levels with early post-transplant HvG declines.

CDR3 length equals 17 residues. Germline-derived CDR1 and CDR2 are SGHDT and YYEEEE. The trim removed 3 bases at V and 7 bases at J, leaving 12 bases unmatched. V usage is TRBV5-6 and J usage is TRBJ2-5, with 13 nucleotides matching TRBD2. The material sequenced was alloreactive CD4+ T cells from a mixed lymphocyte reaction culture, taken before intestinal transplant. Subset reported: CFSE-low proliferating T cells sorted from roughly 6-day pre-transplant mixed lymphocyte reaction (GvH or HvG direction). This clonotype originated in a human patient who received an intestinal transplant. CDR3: CASSSQGTSGISGTQYF. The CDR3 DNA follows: TGTGCCAGCAGCTCCCAAGGGACTAGCGGGATAAGCGGGACCCAGTACTTC. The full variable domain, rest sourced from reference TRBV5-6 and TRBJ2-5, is DAGVTQSPTHLIKTRGQQVTLRCSPKSGHDTVSWYQQALGQGPQFIFQYYEEEERQRGNFPDRFSGHQFPNYSSELNVNALLLGDSALYLCASSSQGTSGISGTQYFGPGTRLLVL.